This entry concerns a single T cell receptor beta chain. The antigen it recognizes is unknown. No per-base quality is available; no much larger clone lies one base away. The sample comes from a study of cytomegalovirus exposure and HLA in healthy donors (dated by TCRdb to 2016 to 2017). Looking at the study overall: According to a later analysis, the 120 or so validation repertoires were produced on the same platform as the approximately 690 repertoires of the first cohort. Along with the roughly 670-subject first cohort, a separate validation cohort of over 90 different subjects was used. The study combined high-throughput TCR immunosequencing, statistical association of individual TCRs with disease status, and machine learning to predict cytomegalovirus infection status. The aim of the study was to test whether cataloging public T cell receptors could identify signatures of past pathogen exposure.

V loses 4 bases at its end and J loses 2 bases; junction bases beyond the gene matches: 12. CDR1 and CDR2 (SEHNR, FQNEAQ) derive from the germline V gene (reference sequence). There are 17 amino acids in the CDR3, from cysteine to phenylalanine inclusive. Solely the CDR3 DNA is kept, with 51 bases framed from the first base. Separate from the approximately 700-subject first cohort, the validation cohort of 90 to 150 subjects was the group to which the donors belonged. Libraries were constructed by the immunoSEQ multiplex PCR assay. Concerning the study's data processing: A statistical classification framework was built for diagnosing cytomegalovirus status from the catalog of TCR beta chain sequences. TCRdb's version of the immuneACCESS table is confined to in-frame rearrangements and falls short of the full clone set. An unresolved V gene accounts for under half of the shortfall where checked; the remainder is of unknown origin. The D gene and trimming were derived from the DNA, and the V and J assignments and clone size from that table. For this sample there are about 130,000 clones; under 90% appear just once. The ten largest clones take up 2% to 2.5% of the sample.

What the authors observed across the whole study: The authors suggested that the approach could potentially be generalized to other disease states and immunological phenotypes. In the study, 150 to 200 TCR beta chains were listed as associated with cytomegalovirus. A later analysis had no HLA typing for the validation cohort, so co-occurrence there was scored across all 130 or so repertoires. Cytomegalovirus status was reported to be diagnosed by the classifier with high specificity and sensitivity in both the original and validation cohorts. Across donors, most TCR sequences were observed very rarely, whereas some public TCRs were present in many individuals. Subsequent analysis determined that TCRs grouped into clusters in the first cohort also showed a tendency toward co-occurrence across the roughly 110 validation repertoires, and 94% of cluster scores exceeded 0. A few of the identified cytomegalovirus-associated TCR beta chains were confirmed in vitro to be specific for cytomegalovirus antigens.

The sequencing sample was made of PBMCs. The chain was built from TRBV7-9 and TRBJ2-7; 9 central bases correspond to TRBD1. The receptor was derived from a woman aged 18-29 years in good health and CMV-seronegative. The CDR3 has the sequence CASSSTRTGTGPYEQYF. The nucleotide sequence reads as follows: TGTGCCAGCAGCTCAACCCGCACTGGGACAGGGCCCTACGAGCAGTACTTC.